These 24 T cell receptor beta chains share one sample of origin, sequenced in a study of T cell changes during pregnancy in multiple sclerosis. Libraries were prepared by immunoSEQ multiplex PCR; TCRdb keeps only in-frame clonotypes and omits some of them. This sample has 60,000 to 90,000 clones, with 92% found just once. The sample consisted of peripheral blood, taken in the first trimester of pregnancy. The source is a female donor in good health, enrolled as a control in a pregnancy study.

This chain connects TRBV5-1 to TRBJ2-5, with 9 bases aligning to TRBD1. Germline trimming cut 2 bases from V and 5 bases from J; bases unmatched to any gene: 7. Germline assignment: CDR1 SGHRS and CDR2 YFSETQ. This CDR3 has 15 amino acids. In DNA form, the CDR3 reads TGCGCCAGCAGCTTACAGGGGGCTTTGGGGGAGACCCAGTACTTC. It yields the protein CASSLQGALGETQYF.

The rearrangement uses TRBV25-1 and TRBJ2-2, with 7 positions matching TRBD2. The germline V gene encodes CDR1 MGHDK and CDR2 SYGVNS. J gave up 5 bases and V 6 bases, and 12 bases lay outside the gene matches. This CDR3 contains 16 residues. In DNA, the CDR3 is TGTGCCAGCAGCCACGCGGGGACTAAGGCGACCGGGGAGCTGTTTTTT. This translates into CASSHAGTKATGELFF.

The chain is built from TRBV29-1 and TRBJ2-7, with a tentative D call TRBD1 (6 bases). Trimming stripped 6 bases from V and 6 bases from J, with 12 bases between. This CDR3 contains 11 residues. The germline CDR1 and CDR2 sequences are SQVTM and ANQGSEA. CDR3 protein: CSVGHLLEQYF. The CDR3 DNA reads as TGCAGCGTGGGACATCTTCTCGAGCAGTACTTC.

The chain links TRBV6-5 to TRBJ1-1; D might be TRBD1 (5 bases). The CDR3 is made up of 13 amino acids. Looked up from germline, CDR1 is MNHEY and CDR2 is SVGAGI. Trimming took 8 bases from V and 6 from J, leaving 16 bases between them. The CDR3 sequence is CASRKPGGAEAFF. CDR3 in DNA: TGTGCCAGCCGGAAGCCCGGGGGGGCTGAAGCTTTCTTT.

The rearrangement links TRBV7-9 to TRBJ2-5; 8 bases map to TRBD2. After removal of 5 bases from V and 3 bases from J, the junction contained 8 bases not matched to a gene. The CDR3 extends over 15 amino acids. CDR1 is SEHNR and CDR2 is FQNEAQ in the germline V gene (reference sequence). CDR3 sequence reads: CASSLSGRRKETQYF. As DNA, the CDR3 is TGTGCCAGCAGCCTAAGCGGGAGAAGGAAAGAGACCCAGTACTTC.

The chain carries TRBV28 and TRBJ2-7; 9 positions match TRBD1. Losses at the gene ends were 2 bases for V and 3 bases for J; bases not matched to a gene: 5. CDR1 and CDR2 from the germline V gene are MDHEN and SYDVKM. This CDR3 spans 15 amino acids. Written as DNA, the CDR3 is TGTGCCAGCAGTTTACCGGGACAGGGTGACTACGAGCAGTACTTC. This translates into CASSLPGQGDYEQYF. Supplemented by reference TRBV28 and TRBJ2-7, the full variable domain reads DVKVTQSSRYLVKRTGEKVFLECVQDMDHENMFWYRQDPGLGLRLIYFSYDVKMKEKGDIPEGYSVSREKKERFSLILESASTNQTSMYLCASSLPGQGDYEQYFGPGTRLTVT.

This clone has more than one count but fewer than ten. This chain links TRBV6-5 with TRBJ1-3, with D possibly TRBD1 on 6 matching bases. Germline CDR1 reads MNHEY; CDR2 reads SVGAGI. The CDR3 contains 14 residues. Deletions cut 7 bases from V and 0 bases from J, with 10 bases between. CDR3 protein: CASTRTASGNTIYF. The CDR3 nucleotides read TGTGCCAGCACTCGGACAGCCTCTGGAAACACCATATATTTT.

This chain links TRBV5-1 with TRBJ2-6; 9 nucleotides agree with TRBD1. Losses at the gene ends were 1 base for V and 0 bases for J; bases not matched to a gene: 20. The CDR3 loop spans 23 amino acids. Germline V gene data show CDR1 as SGHRS and CDR2 as YFSETQ. The CDR3 protein is CASSLFGFVPLGQGSSGANVLTF. The CDR3 DNA is TGCGCCAGCAGCTTGTTCGGTTTTGTCCCCCTGGGACAGGGATCCTCTGGGGCCAACGTCCTGACTTTC.

The rearrangement joins TRBV7-2 to TRBJ2-1; 9 bases are shared with TRBD2. Germline CDR1 reads SGHTA; CDR2 reads FQGNSA. This CDR3 is 15 amino acids long. Losses at the gene ends were 2 bases for V and 5 bases for J; bases not matched to a gene: 4. The CDR3 DNA reads as TGTGCCAGCAGCTTACCGCCTAGCGGGGACAATGAGCAGTTCTTC. Protein: CASSLPPSGDNEQFF.

The gene calls are TRBV25-1 and TRBJ2-6; possible D gene TRBD1, 5 bases. CDR1 is MGHDK and CDR2 is SYGVNS in the germline V gene. This CDR3 has 15 residues. V gave up 6 bases and J gave up 1 base, with 10 bases separating them. CDR3 in amino acids: CASRQAGSGANVLTF. The CDR3 DNA reads as TGTGCCAGCAGACAAGCAGGGTCTGGGGCCAACGTCCTGACTTTC.

V and J are TRBV2 and TRBJ2-7; D perhaps matches TRBD1 (5 bases). The V end was cut by 3 bases, the J end by 8 bases, with 17 bases between. Germline V CDR1 and CDR2: SNHLY, FYNNEI. This CDR3 has 14 amino acids. The CDR3 region has the DNA TGTGCCAGCAGTGATATTTACAGGCCCGGGCAGCAGTACTTC. It is translated as CASSDIYRPGQQYF.

This chain connects TRBV10-2 to TRBJ1-1, with TRBD1 matching 9 bases. The CDR3 consists of 15 residues. Trimming removed 10 bases from V and 0 bases from J; junction bases left unmatched: 9. From germline, CDR1 is WSHSY and CDR2 SAAADI. The CDR3 loop reads CATRTGDGVNTEAFF. DNA for the CDR3: TGCGCCACCCGGACAGGGGATGGTGTGAACACTGAAGCTTTCTTT.

This clone has more than one count but fewer than ten. J is TRBJ1-2 and V is TRBV10-3; 8 bases line up with TRBD1. CDR1 is ENHRY and CDR2 is SYGVKD in the germline V gene. The ends lost 6 bases at V and 3 bases at J; junction bases unmatched: 6. This CDR3 region has 14 residues. The CDR3 reads CAISRPQGDYGYTF. DNA for the CDR3: TGTGCCATCAGCAGACCACAGGGGGACTATGGCTACACCTTC.

The CDR3 loop is CATSRVWEGNYEQYF. Here the CDR3 DNA reads TGTGCCACCAGCAGAGTTTGGGAGGGGAACTACGAGCAGTACTTC. J is TRBJ2-7 and V is TRBV15; 7 positions match TRBD2. CDR3 length: 15 amino acids. After removal of 1 base from V and 3 bases from J, the junction contained 6 bases not matched to a gene. CDR1 LNHNV and CDR2 YYDKDF come from the germline V gene (reference sequence).

The CDR3 DNA is TGTGCCAGCAGCCTACAGGGCCCTAGCACAGATACGCAGTATTTT. Translated: CASSLQGPSTDTQYF. This chain uses TRBV7-9 with TRBJ2-3, with a weak D call TRBD1 (6 bases). CDR1 SEHNR and CDR2 FQNEAQ come from the germline V gene (reference sequence). This CDR3 comprises 15 residues. V lost 5 bases to trimming and J lost 0 bases, with 12 bases between them.

V is TRBV7-6 and J is TRBJ2-5; tentatively, D is TRBD1 (5 bases). The V end was cut by 1 base, the J end by 5 bases, with 11 bases between. Germline assignment: CDR1 SGHVS and CDR2 FNYEAQ. The CDR3 loop spans 14 amino acids. DNA for the CDR3: TGTGCCAGCAGCTTAGGCCTAGGGGTTGAGACCCAGTACTTC. This encodes CASSLGLGVETQYF.

The J gene is TRBJ1-4, the V gene TRBV5-1, with 7 bases matching TRBD1. J lost 7 bases, V lost 3 bases, and 3 bases had no gene match. Germline loops: CDR1 SGHRS, CDR2 YFSETQ. This CDR3 region has 13 residues. CDR3 nucleotides: TGCGCCAGCAGCTCAGGGGGTGTTGAAAAACTGTTTTTT. Translation: CASSSGGVEKLFF.

The chain combines TRBV6-1 with TRBJ2-1; 7 nucleotides align to TRBD2. With 7 bases clipped from V and 4 bases from J, the junction kept 10 bases outside the gene matches. The CDR3 length is 15 residues. Germline-derived CDR1 and CDR2 are MNHNS and SASEGT. CDR3 coding DNA: TGTGCCAGCAATAAGGAGGAAGCGGGATACAATGAGCAGTTCTTC. The encoded protein is CASNKEEAGYNEQFF.

The chain uses TRBV27 and TRBJ2-7; TRBD2 matches 13 bases. The junction had 5 bases not matched to a gene; V was cut back by 6 bases and J by 3 bases. In germline, CDR1 is MNHEY, CDR2 SMNVEV (reference sequence). This CDR3 has 15 amino acids. The CDR3, as DNA: TGTGCCAGCAGAAGACTAGCGGGAGGAAGCTACGAGCAGTACTTC. This encodes CASRRLAGGSYEQYF.

This chain joins TRBV30 and TRBJ2-3, with a tentative D call TRBD1 (6 bases). The CDR3 has 15 residues. V was clipped by 3 bases and J by 0 bases, with 13 bases between them. Germline-derived CDR1 and CDR2 are GTSNPN and SVGIG (reference sequence). The CDR3 region is CAWSRGSLSTDTQYF. CDR3 DNA sequence: TGTGCCTGGAGCAGGGGCAGCCTCAGCACAGATACGCAGTATTTT.

V and J are TRBV2 and TRBJ1-3; the match to TRBD1 covers 8 bases. Per germline, CDR1 SNHLY and CDR2 FYNNEI. The V segment lost 3 bases and the J segment 2 bases; nucleotides outside the gene matches: 0. The CDR3 loop spans 14 amino acids. The DNA of the CDR3 is TGTGCCAGCAGTGAGACAGGGGCTGGAAACACCATATATTTT. Amino acids: CASSETGAGNTIYF.

The rearrangement uses TRBV2 and TRBJ2-7; a possible D gene is TRBD2 (5 bases). Germline values: CDR1 SNHLY, CDR2 FYNNEI. Trimming removed 8 bases from V and 0 bases from J, with 11 bases in between. The CDR3 extends over 13 amino acids. The CDR3 loop reads CASVEGISYEQYF. The CDR3, as DNA: TGTGCCAGCGTAGAGGGAATCTCCTACGAGCAGTACTTC.

This clone was detected once. The chain recombines TRBV5-1 with TRBJ1-6, with 7 bases fitting TRBD1. The CDR3 runs 16 residues. J lost 5 bases, V lost 0 bases, and 5 bases had no gene match. Germline CDR1 and CDR2: SGHRS and YFSETQ. The CDR3 loop is CASSLELQGNNSPLHF. CDR3 in DNA: TGCGCCAGCAGCTTGGAATTACAGGGGAATAATTCACCCCTCCACTTT.

This clone was counted once. The chain couples TRBV6-1 to TRBJ2-2; weak D call: TRBD2 (6 bases). Germline V gives CDR1 MNHNS, CDR2 SASEGT. The V end was cut by 1 base, the J end by 7 bases, with 13 bases between. This CDR3 contains 15 residues. CDR3 sequence: CASSEDGSSHGELFF. CDR3 nucleotides: TGTGCCAGCAGTGAAGACGGGAGTAGTCACGGGGAGCTGTTTTTT.